The TCR beta chain under discussion was sequenced for a study of neoadjuvant anti-PD-1 for oral cavity cancer. On the study more broadly: Most patients had three to four biweekly doses of 3 mg/kg nivolumab before resection. Non-progressing patients received a fourth nivolumab dose near day 43, then surgery on days 50-56.

The protocol was immunoSEQ multiplex PCR, while the TCRdb copy is restricted to in-frame clones and leaves out a portion. Among around 17,000 clones listed, less than 80% were seen once. CDR3 length: 14 residues. The germline CDR1 and CDR2 sequences are SNHLY and FYNNEI. The ends lost 10 bases at V and 4 bases at J; junction bases unmatched: 8. Patients were newly diagnosed with stage II-IVA oral cavity squamous cell carcinoma without prior systemic or radiation treatment. Sequences were derived from PBMCs, sampled before nivolumab (anti-PD-1) treatment. The genes are TRBV2 and TRBJ2-7; 12 nucleotides align to TRBD2. The receptor was isolated from a person aged 35-79 years with oral cavity squamous cell carcinoma. The DNA of the CDR3 is TGTGCCACCCACCTCGGACTAGCGGGGTACGAGCAGTACTTC. Translation gives CATHLGLAGYEQYF.